This TCR beta chain derives from a study of shared clonotypes between healthy human individuals. For this clone: The target antigen is unknown.

Study results and caveats: Naive subsets typically showed greater estimated richness than memory subsets.

The ends lost 6 bases at V and 0 bases at J; junction bases unmatched: 2. Germline V gene lookup returns CDR1 MNHNS and CDR2 SASEGT. The CDR3 runs 13 residues. Profiling relied on immunoSEQ multiplex PCR, and the TCRdb table lists in-frame clones only, not all of them. The sample includes about 180,000 clones, 80% to 95% of them seen just once. This receptor was taken from a woman aged 30 to 39 in good health. The J gene is TRBJ2-7, the V gene TRBV6-1; TRBD1 aligns across 7 bases. The source material was naive CD4+ T cells sorted from blood. Subset: CD45RA+ positively selected. CDR3 sequence: CASRDRPSYEQYF. The CDR3 DNA is TGTGCCAGCAGGGACAGGCCCTCCTACGAGCAGTACTTC.